This TCR beta chain was captured by sequencing in a study of T cell changes during pregnancy in multiple sclerosis (dated by TCRdb to the late 2010s). Concerning the study at large: Changes in the T cell repertoire over the course of pregnancy were examined in this study in women with multiple sclerosis.

There are a few counts of this clone. Its antigen is unknown. No clone much larger than this one lies a single base away; base qualities are absent. From cysteine to phenylalanine, the CDR3 is 11 amino acids long. Solely the CDR3 DNA is kept, with 33 bases framed from the first base. V is shortened by 8 bases, J by 6 bases, and the region joining them spans 13 bases. The germline V gene (reference sequence) yields GTSNPN for CDR1 and SVGIG for CDR2. The protocol used for the library was the immunoSEQ multiplex PCR assay. The source is immuneACCESS, and TCRdb retained only in-frame sequences with V and J called. Part of the clones is not carried over; for the studies checked, unresolved V genes explain less than half of this, and the remainder is unexplained. Here the sample has some 97,000 clones; just over 90% occur a single time. Of the sample, around 1.2% falls within the top ten clones.

Sequencing was performed on peripheral blood, taken in the second trimester of pregnancy. The chain is made from TRBV30 and TRBJ1-1; TRBD1 is possibly the D segment (5 matching bases). The sequence was collected from a female donor with multiple sclerosis, enrolled in a pregnancy study. The sequence in DNA is TGTGCCGGGCTCCGACAGCCTGAAGCTTTCTTT. The translation is CAGLRQPEAFF.